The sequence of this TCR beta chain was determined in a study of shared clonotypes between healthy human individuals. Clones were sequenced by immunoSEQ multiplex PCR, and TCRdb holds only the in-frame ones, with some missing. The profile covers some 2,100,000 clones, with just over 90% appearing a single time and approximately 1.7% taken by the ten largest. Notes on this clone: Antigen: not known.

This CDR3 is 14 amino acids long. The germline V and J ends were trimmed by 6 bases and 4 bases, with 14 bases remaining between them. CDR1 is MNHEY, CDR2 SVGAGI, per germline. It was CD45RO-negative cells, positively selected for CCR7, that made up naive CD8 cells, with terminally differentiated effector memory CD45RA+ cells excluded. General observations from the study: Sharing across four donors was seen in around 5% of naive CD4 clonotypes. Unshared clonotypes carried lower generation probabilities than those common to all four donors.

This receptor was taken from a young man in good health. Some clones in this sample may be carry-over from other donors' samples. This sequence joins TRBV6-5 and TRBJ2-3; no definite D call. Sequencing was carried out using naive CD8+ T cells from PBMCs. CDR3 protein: CASRPLRWPDTQYF. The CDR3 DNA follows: TGTGCCAGCAGACCTCTACGATGGCCAGATACGCAGTATTTT.